A selection of T cell receptor beta chains follows, all from one sample in a study of blood T cell repertoires in COVID-19. Data came from immunoSEQ multiplex PCR; TCRdb stores just in-frame clones and leaves some out. The data contain fewer than 120,000 clones, approximately 70% of them singletons. Source material: peripheral blood. These receptors all stem from a woman aged 55-70 years with acute or convalescent COVID-19. Both conserved end residues are part of each CDR3. The order of the fields is V gene, clone size, J gene, D gene, CDR3 DNA, CDR3 protein. D genes are given only for firm matches. Only some rows state a clone size, as once, few, many or a class for expanded clones.

TRBV6-2/TRBV6-3	few	TRBJ1-3	TRBD1	TGTGCCAGCAGTTACAGACAGGGGATCTCTGGAAACACCATATATTTT	CASSYRQGISGNTIYF
TRBV6-1	.	TRBJ1-6	TRBD1	TGTGCCAGCAGTGAAAGGGACAGGAATTCACCCCTCCACTTT	CASSERDRNSPLHF
TRBV5-1	once	TRBJ2-5	.	TGCGCCAGCAGCCCTGGAAGGGGGCAAGAGACCCAGTACTTC	CASSPGRGQETQYF
TRBV5-1	.	TRBJ1-4	TRBD1	TGCGCCAGCAGCTTGGGACAGGGGGCCGCGACTAATGAAAAACTGTTTTTT	CASSLGQGAATNEKLFF
TRBV10-3	.	TRBJ2-7	.	TGTGCCATCACCGAGAACAGGAGCCCATACGAGCAGTACTTC	CAITENRSPYEQYF
TRBV7-9	.	TRBJ1-2	.	TGTGCCAGCAGCTCAGAAACAGGCTTGGGCTACACCTTC	CASSSETGLGYTF
TRBV3-1/TRBV3-2	.	TRBJ2-2	TRBD2	TGTGCCAGCCGCAGGGAGGGGACCACCGGGGAGCTGTTTTTT	CASRREGTTGELFF
TRBV2	.	TRBJ1-5	.	TGTGCCAGCAGCCTTACACTGACAGGGCCCCAGCATTTT	CASSLTLTGPQHF
TRBV9	.	TRBJ2-3	TRBD2	TGTGCCAGCAGCGTAAGCTTCGGGACTAGCGGTTCTCGGGCAGATACGCAGTATTTT	CASSVSFGTSGSRADTQYF
TRBV10-2	.	TRBJ1-2	.	TGCGCCAGCAGTGAGACACTCATTACAGGGTCAGACGGCTACACCTTC	CASSETLITGSDGYTF
TRBV5-1	.	TRBJ2-1	TRBD2	TGCGCCAGCAGCCCTAGCGGGAACAATGAGCAGTTCTTC	CASSPSGNNEQFF
TRBV7-2	many	TRBJ1-6	.	TGTGCCAGCAGCGTTCAGGGTGTATCACCCCTCCACTTT	CASSVQGVSPLHF
TRBV18	.	TRBJ2-3	TRBD2	TGTGCCAGCTCACCTCCCCGGGGACTAGCGAGCAATCCGGATACGCAGTATTTT	CASSPPRGLASNPDTQYF
TRBV5-4	.	TRBJ1-1	.	TGTGCCAGCACCGGGAGGATTTGGGGTGAAGCTTTCTTT	CASTGRIWGEAFF
TRBV19	.	TRBJ1-4	.	TGTGCCAGCACAACCTTTACTAATGAAAAACTGTTTTTT	CASTTFTNEKLFF
TRBV10-3	.	TRBJ1-2	.	TGTGCCATCAGTGAGTCGAACCAGGCTGGGCCCTCCTATGGCTACACCTTC	CAISESNQAGPSYGYTF
TRBV9	few	TRBJ2-2	TRBD1	TGTGCCAGCAGCGTAGGGGGACAGGGAACCGGGGAGCTGTTTTTT	CASSVGGQGTGELFF
TRBV6-1	.	TRBJ2-3	.	TGTGCCAGCAGTGCCACCCACGAGGGCCCCCAAACAGATACGCAGTATTTT	CASSATHEGPQTDTQYF
TRBV15	.	TRBJ1-4	TRBD1	TGTGCCACCAGCAGAGATAGACAGGGGGCCCTAACTAATGAAAAACTGTTTTTT	CATSRDRQGALTNEKLFF
TRBV15	.	TRBJ1-6	.	TGTGCCACCAGCAGAGAAGACAGCGCCCATAATTCACCCCTCCACTTT	CATSREDSAHNSPLHF
TRBV19	few	TRBJ1-2	.	TGTGCCAGTACTCTTCGGGTCGGTGTTACCTATGGCTACACCTTC	CASTLRVGVTYGYTF
TRBV28	once	TRBJ1-4	TRBD1	TGTGCCAGCAGTTCTGGGACAGGGTTAAGGTTGGTTCACGAAAAACTGTTTTTT	CASSSGTGLRLVHEKLFF
TRBV2	.	TRBJ2-2	.	TGTGCCAGCAGGAGGGATATGGGAGGCGGGGAGCTGTTTTTT	CASRRDMGGGELFF
TRBV3-1/TRBV3-2	.	TRBJ2-5	TRBD2	TGTGCCAGCAGCCCGTTCAGCGGGGGAGAAGGGACCCAGTACTTC	CASSPFSGGEGTQYF
TRBV5-1	.	TRBJ1-6	.	TGCGCCAGCAGCGAGCAGGGTGTTTATAATTCACCCCTCCACTTT	CASSEQGVYNSPLHF
TRBV5-1	.	TRBJ1-5	.	TGCGCCAGCAGCTTGACAGGGCTAGAGCAGCCCCAGCATTTT	CASSLTGLEQPQHF
TRBV5-6	.	TRBJ1-1	.	TGTGCCTCAACTCGCGGCGAGAACACTGAAGCTTTCTTT	CASTRGENTEAFF
TRBV12-3/TRBV12-4	.	TRBJ1-1	TRBD1	TGTGCCAGCAGGGGGGGGACAGGGGCTGAAGCTTTCTTT	CASRGGTGAEAFF
TRBV27	.	TRBJ1-6	TRBD1	TGTGCCAGCAGTTACAGGGGACTGAATTCACCCCTCCACTTT	CASSYRGLNSPLHF
TRBV29-1	.	TRBJ1-1	TRBD1	TGCAGCGTAGGGACAGGGAACACTGAAGCTTTCTTT	CSVGTGNTEAFF
TRBV6-1	once	TRBJ1-2	.	TGTGCCAGCAGTGAATACAGATACTATGGCTACACCTTC	CASSEYRYYGYTF
TRBV5-5	.	TRBJ1-5	TRBD1	TGTGCCAGCAGCGCTGGACAGGGAAATCAGCCCCAGCATTTT	CASSAGQGNQPQHF
TRBV24-1	.	TRBJ1-2	TRBD1	TGTGCCACCAGTGAACCGGACAGGGAGGGGGGCTACACCTTC	CATSEPDREGGYTF
TRBV18	.	TRBJ1-5	TRBD1	TGTGCCAGCTCACGCCTACAGGGGATGGAACCCCAGCATTTT	CASSRLQGMEPQHF
TRBV9	once	TRBJ2-3	TRBD2	TGTGCCAGCAGCGTAGGTACTAGCGGGGGCACAGATACGCAGTATTTT	CASSVGTSGGTDTQYF
TRBV4-1	once	TRBJ1-2	TRBD1	TGCGCCAGCAGCGTCAGGTGGCAGGGGGATAACTATGGCTACACCTTC	CASSVRWQGDNYGYTF
TRBV14	.	TRBJ2-7	.	TGTGCCAGCAGCCACTCAGGAATGTTTGGCTACGAGCAGTACTTC	CASSHSGMFGYEQYF
TRBV7-9	.	TRBJ1-6	TRBD1	TGTGCCAGCAGCTCCAGGACAGGGAATTCACCCCTCCACTTT	CASSSRTGNSPLHF